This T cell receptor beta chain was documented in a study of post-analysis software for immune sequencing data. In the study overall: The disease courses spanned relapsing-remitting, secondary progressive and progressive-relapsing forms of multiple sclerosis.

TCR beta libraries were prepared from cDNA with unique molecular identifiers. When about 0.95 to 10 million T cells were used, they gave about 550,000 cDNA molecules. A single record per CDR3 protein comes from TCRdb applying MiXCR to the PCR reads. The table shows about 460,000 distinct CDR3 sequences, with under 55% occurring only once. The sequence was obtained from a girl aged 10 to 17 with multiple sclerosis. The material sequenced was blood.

The chain's CDR3 is CASSEHPAAYEQYF. For the CDR3, the DNA is TGTGCCAGCAGTGAGCACCCGGCAGCCTACGAGCAGTACTTC. V gene TRBV6-1 combines with J gene TRBJ2-1; no reliable D call. The DNA end is a closer match to TRBJ2-7, so the J assignment may be wrong. Germline V gives CDR1 MNHNS, CDR2 SASEGT. This CDR3 spans 14 amino acids.